This TCR beta chain appears in the sequencing data of a study of blood T cells in healthy people across ages. The authors ran a second PCR of about 6 to 11 cycles using a sample-barcoded 5' primer and a J-beta primer mix. Sequencing recovered at least 2.5 million CDR3-containing paired-end reads from each sample. Using its own MiXCR run on the 5' RACE reads, TCRdb lists one record per CDR3 protein. The profile covers roughly 800,000 distinct CDR3 sequences, with over 45% appearing a single time and roughly 20% taken by the ten largest. Study-level points and caveats: Calculation of diversity from one million T cells yielded estimates considered to be underestimates. The fall in TCR beta diversity per million T cells was roughly linear with age.

The ends were cut back, 4 bases at V and 3 bases at J, with 6 bases in the middle. Germline V gene lookup returns CDR1 DFQATT and CDR2 SNEGSKA (reference sequence). The CDR3 is 11 residues long. Turning to this clonotype: The antigen remains undetermined.

Per individual sample, total RNA of at least 5.5 micrograms was extracted. Sequences were obtained from blood. This sequence was found in a man aged 25 to 40 in good health. The chain carries TRBV20-1 and TRBJ1-1, with D unresolved. DNA of the CDR3: TGCAGTGCTAAAGGAGACACTGAAGCTTTCTTT. It codes for CSAKGDTEAFF.